The entry below describes one T cell receptor beta chain. Original processing notes: Reference gene primer amplification yielded estimated nucleated cell counts. The assay was immunoSEQ multiplex PCR, and TCRdb's table has in-frame clones only and misses some. The V and J calls and clone size are taken from that table; D and trimming were inferred from the DNA. The sample lists about 160,000 clones, 84% occurring once. This sample is drawn from a study of blood T cell repertoires in COVID-19. Study-level background: The United States, Italy and Spain provided the acute and convalescent COVID-19 samples. The analysed material was cDNA or gDNA that came from T cells, B-cell-depleted T cells, or PBMCs.

The junction had 11 bases not matched to a gene; V was cut back by 7 bases and J by 4 bases. The CDR3 consists of 15 residues. Germline CDR1 reads MDHEN; CDR2 reads SYDVKM. The rearrangement joins TRBV28 to TRBJ2-7; 9 nucleotides line up with TRBD1. Sequencing was done on a sample of peripheral blood. The sequence derives from a man between 65 and 85 years old with acute or convalescent COVID-19. This chain's CDR3 is CASTGGDRVLYEQYF. In DNA, the CDR3 is TGTGCCAGCACCGGAGGGGACAGGGTATTGTACGAGCAGTACTTC.